Below, 10 T cell receptor beta chains from the same sample are listed, as sequenced in a study of blood T cell repertoires in COVID-19. Profiled with immunoSEQ multiplex PCR; TCRdb holds only in-frame clones, not every one. Of about 60,000 clones listed, around 91% are singletons. Sequenced: peripheral blood. The receptor source for this set is a man aged 60 to 75 with active COVID-19.

V gene TRBV28 combines with J gene TRBJ1-4; 9 positions agree with TRBD1. The CDR3 runs to 17 residues. Germline CDR1 reads MDHEN; CDR2 reads SYDVKM. Germline trimming cut 6 bases from V and 0 bases from J; bases unmatched to any gene: 8. For the CDR3, the DNA is TGTGCCAGCAGGGGACAGGGAGCTATTGCAACTAATGAAAAACTGTTTTTT. It translates to CASRGQGAIATNEKLFF.

The rearrangement joins TRBV19 to TRBJ1-2; no reliable D call. Germline V CDR1 and CDR2: LNHDA, SQIVND (reference sequence). The CDR3 sequence is 17 residues long. With 7 bases removed from V and 4 bases from J, the gap between germline ends came to 25 bases. CDR3 coding DNA: TGTGCCAGTACCTATACTCGATCGAGGACTGACTCCTATGGCTACACCTTC. This sequence encodes CASTYTRSRTDSYGYTF.

With respect to this clone: Additional DNA sequences in this sample encode the identical CDR3. The J gene is TRBJ2-5, the V gene TRBV6-6; weak D call: TRBD1 (6 bases). V was trimmed by 0 bases and J by 3 bases, leaving 8 bases between them. The CDR3 spans 14 residues. CDR1 and CDR2 from the germline V gene are MNHNY and SVGAGI (reference sequence). Written as DNA, the CDR3 is TGTGCCAGCAGTTACTCCAACAGGGAAGAGACCCAGTACTTC. Its protein product is CASSYSNREETQYF.

The chain employs TRBV10-3 and TRBJ1-2; no clear D gene. CDR1 is ENHRY and CDR2 is SYGVKD in the germline V gene. Trimming left V 8 bases short and J 8 bases short, with 18 bases between. The CDR3 is 13 residues long. CDR3 in amino acids: CAISEGSSGGYTF. CDR3 coding DNA: TGTGCCATCTCGGAGGGCTCCTCGGGGGGCTACACCTTC.

J is TRBJ1-5 and V is TRBV24-1, with D uncertain. CDR1 KGHDR and CDR2 SFDVKD come from the germline V gene. CDR3 size: 15 residues. V dropped 2 bases and J dropped 3 bases, with 10 bases sitting between them. The CDR3 DNA reads as TGTGCCACCAGTGATTCGCGGAGACTCAATCAGCCCCAGCATTTT. Translating gives CATSDSRRLNQPQHF.

This chain connects TRBV11-2 to TRBJ1-5; the D gene is possibly TRBD1 (6 bases). The CDR3 is 13 amino acids. Per the germline V gene, CDR1 is SGHAT and CDR2 is FQNNGV. V lost 5 bases and J lost 8, with 13 bases in between. This CDR3 reads CASSRRGGEPQHF. CDR3 coding DNA: TGTGCCAGCAGCCGCAGGGGTGGTGAGCCCCAGCATTTT.

As DNA, the CDR3 is TGCGCCAGCAGCCAAGATGCCCCCTATAGACAGGTGGCCCAGTACTTC. Translation: CASSQDAPYRQVAQYF. This chain links TRBV4-1 with TRBJ2-5, with D perhaps matching TRBD1 (6 bases). Germline V CDR1 and CDR2: MGHRA, YSYEKL. The germline V and J ends were trimmed by 0 bases and 9 bases, with 20 bases remaining between them. The CDR3 contains 16 residues.

This rearrangement joins TRBV3-1 (or the pseudogene TRBV3-2) to TRBJ1-4; no clear D gene. The CDR3 runs 15 residues. The V gene's germline CDR1 is LGHDT and CDR2 YNNKEL (reference sequence). V lost 0 bases and J lost 8, with 13 bases in between. The CDR3 here is CASSQDGLSWEKLFF. Written as DNA, the CDR3 is TGTGCCAGCAGCCAAGACGGACTTTCGTGGGAAAAACTGTTTTTT.

The chain couples TRBV3-1 (or the pseudogene TRBV3-2) to TRBJ2-3, with D maybe TRBD1 (5 bases). The CDR3 is 17 residues long. In germline, CDR1 is LGHDT, CDR2 YNNKEL (reference sequence). With 4 bases removed from V and 7 bases from J, the gap between germline ends came to 24 bases. CDR3 sequence: CASSLFLPQSPGNTQYF. CDR3 DNA sequence: TGTGCCAGCAGCCTCTTTCTTCCCCAATCCCCAGGGAATACGCAGTATTTT.

The gene calls are TRBV28 and TRBJ2-7; D perhaps matches TRBD1 (6 bases). This CDR3 has 12 residues. Between the trimmed V and J ends, which lost 11 bases and 5 bases, there was a span of 16 bases. Germline CDR1 reads MDHEN; CDR2 reads SYDVKM. For the CDR3, the DNA is TGTGCCCCTAGGGGGAAAGGAAACGAGCAGTACTTC. It is translated as CAPRGKGNEQYF.